The 7 T cell receptor beta chains listed next were all sequenced from one sample in a study of blood T cell repertoires in COVID-19. Measured with immunoSEQ multiplex PCR; TCRdb has only the in-frame clones, and not every one. The profile shows 390,000 or so clones, roughly 90% of them singletons. Sequencing input: peripheral blood. The receptors derive from a woman aged 25 to 39 with active or convalescent COVID-19.

The chain couples TRBV29-1 to TRBJ2-7; D is unclear. Trimming pared 7 bases from V and 0 bases from J, leaving 16 bases between. CDR3 length: 14 residues. Germline CDR1 SQVTM, CDR2 ANQGSEA. This chain's CDR3 is CSAGSLGYSYEQYF. The CDR3 region has the DNA TGCAGCGCCGGGTCTCTCGGATACTCCTACGAGCAGTACTTC.

The chain carries TRBV7-2 and TRBJ2-7; TRBD2 agrees at 13 bases. The CDR3 sequence is 16 residues long. Germline V lookup: CDR1 SGHTA, CDR2 FQGNSA. Trimming took 3 bases from V and 3 from J; bases not matched to a gene: 5. The CDR3 DNA reads TGTGCCAGCAGCTTTGGACTAGCGGGAGTGATCTACGAGCAGTACTTC. It is translated as CASSFGLAGVIYEQYF. Full variable domain (outside the CDR3, taken from reference TRBV7-2 and TRBJ2-7): GAGVSQSPSNKVTEKGKDVELRCDPISGHTALYWYRQSLGQGLEFLIYFQGNSAPDKSGLPSDRFSAERTGGSVSTLTIQRTQQEDSAVYLCASSFGLAGVIYEQYFGPGTRLTVT.

The CDR3 nucleotides are TGTGCCAGCAGTGAATCTCGATGGGGACTAGTCTACAATGAGCAGTTCTTC. Translating gives CASSESRWGLVYNEQFF. V gene TRBV6-1 combines with J gene TRBJ2-1, with 8 nucleotides matching TRBD2. CDR1 and CDR2 from the germline V gene are MNHNS and SASEGT. V was clipped by 2 bases and J by 3 bases; unmatched bases: 9. The CDR3 extends over 17 amino acids.

The V and J genes are TRBV6-5 and TRBJ2-7, with 9 bases lining up with TRBD1. V trimming: 0 bases; J trimming: 2 bases; junction bases outside the gene matches: 5. Looked up from germline, CDR1 is MNHEY and CDR2 is SVGAGI. The length of the CDR3 is 16 residues. CDR3 region: CASSYSLGQGPYEQYF. CDR3 DNA sequence: TGTGCCAGCAGTTACTCGCTCGGACAGGGGCCCTACGAGCAGTACTTC.

The chain is built from TRBV6-5 and TRBJ1-1; the D gene is possibly TRBD1 (5 bases). Trimming took 6 bases from V and 2 from J, leaving 13 bases between them. The CDR3 loop spans 14 amino acids. From germline, CDR1 is MNHEY and CDR2 SVGAGI. DNA of the CDR3: TGTGCCAGCAGAAAGGACAACCAAAACACTGAAGCTTTCTTT. Its translation is CASRKDNQNTEAFF.

V and J are TRBV14 and TRBJ2-1; no clear D. V was trimmed by 0 bases and J by 9 bases, leaving 12 bases between them. Germline CDR1 and CDR2: SGHDN and FVKESK. This CDR3 is built from 14 residues. The CDR3 loop reads CASSQELRRSEQFF. The CDR3 DNA sequence: TGTGCCAGCAGCCAAGAATTGAGGCGGTCTGAGCAGTTCTTC.

This clone was picked up a small number of times. The rearrangement links TRBV5-1 to TRBJ2-7; D might be TRBD1 (5 bases). This CDR3 region has 12 residues. Trimming removed 1 base from V and 5 bases from J, with 7 bases in between. Germline values: CDR1 SGHRS, CDR2 YFSETQ. CDR3 loop: CASSLLGDEQYF. CDR3 DNA sequence: TGCGCCAGCAGCTTGTTAGGGGACGAGCAGTACTTC.